The rows below give T cell receptor beta chains drawn from one sample of a study of shared clonotypes between healthy human individuals. Libraries were prepared by immunoSEQ multiplex PCR; TCRdb keeps only in-frame clonotypes and omits some of them. Of more than 1 million clones in the sample, about four fifths were seen once. Sequenced sample: memory CD4+ T cells from PBMCs. Receptors were obtained from a young man in good health. Some clones in this sample may be carry-over from other donors' samples. CDR3s include the opening cysteine and the closing phenylalanine or tryptophan. Each record gives: V gene, D gene, J gene, clone size, CDR3 protein, CDR3 DNA. D genes are given only for firm matches. Not all rows give a size; the values are once, few, many and, for expanded clones, a class.

v_call: TRBV19; d_call: NA; j_call: TRBJ1-4; clone_size: few; cdr3_aa: CASSPTAPGREKLFF; cdr3_nt: TGTGCCAGTAGCCCCACAGCCCCCGGAAGGGAAAAACTGTTTTTT
v_call: TRBV19; d_call: TRBD1; j_call: TRBJ1-5; clone_size: NA; cdr3_aa: CASSISLGGRPQHF; cdr3_nt: TGTGCCAGTAGTATCTCGTTAGGGGGCCGGCCCCAGCATTTT
v_call: TRBV6-6; d_call: NA; j_call: TRBJ1-5; clone_size: NA; cdr3_aa: CASSTERGGNQPQHF; cdr3_nt: TGTGCCAGCAGCACCGAGCGGGGAGGCAATCAGCCCCAGCATTTT
v_call: TRBV6-5; d_call: NA; j_call: TRBJ2-7; clone_size: NA; cdr3_aa: CASSYSGGASYEQYF; cdr3_nt: TGTGCCAGCAGTTACTCGGGGGGGGCCTCCTACGAGCAGTACTTC
v_call: TRBV7-6; d_call: NA; j_call: TRBJ2-1; clone_size: NA; cdr3_aa: CASSPGGHSYNEQFF; cdr3_nt: TGTGCCAGCAGTCCGGGTGGCCACTCCTACAATGAGCAGTTCTTC
v_call: TRBV11-1; d_call: NA; j_call: TRBJ2-1; clone_size: few; cdr3_aa: CASSLAGEGKEQFF; cdr3_nt: TGTGCCAGCAGCTTAGCAGGGGAAGGCAAGGAGCAGTTCTTC
v_call: TRBV27; d_call: NA; j_call: TRBJ2-1; clone_size: NA; cdr3_aa: CASSYDGMLSYNEQFF; cdr3_nt: TGTGCCAGCAGTTACGACGGGATGTTGTCCTACAATGAGCAGTTCTTC
v_call: TRBV4-2; d_call: TRBD2; j_call: TRBJ2-1; clone_size: NA; cdr3_aa: CASSQVLASGNNEQFF; cdr3_nt: TGTGCCAGCAGCCAAGTGCTGGCTAGCGGGAACAATGAGCAGTTCTTC
v_call: TRBV9; d_call: NA; j_call: TRBJ1-1; clone_size: few; cdr3_aa: CASSVVGANTEAFF; cdr3_nt: TGTGCCAGCAGCGTAGTGGGGGCGAACACTGAAGCTTTCTTT
v_call: TRBV5-4; d_call: NA; j_call: TRBJ2-5; clone_size: many; cdr3_aa: CASSSRERGFQETQYF; cdr3_nt: TGTGCCAGCAGCTCCCGGGAGAGGGGGTTCCAAGAGACCCAGTACTTC
v_call: TRBV5-6; d_call: NA; j_call: TRBJ1-1; clone_size: NA; cdr3_aa: CASTSTGISEAFF; cdr3_nt: TGTGCCAGCACAAGCACGGGGATCAGTGAAGCTTTCTTT
v_call: TRBV5-1; d_call: NA; j_call: TRBJ2-3; clone_size: NA; cdr3_aa: CASSSRTVIQNTQYF; cdr3_nt: TGCGCCAGCAGCTCGCGAACAGTTATCCAAAATACGCAGTATTTT
v_call: TRBV2; d_call: TRBD1; j_call: TRBJ1-4; clone_size: NA; cdr3_aa: CASNGQALTNEKLFF; cdr3_nt: TGTGCCAGCAACGGACAGGCCCTAACTAATGAAAAACTGTTTTTT
v_call: TRBV4-3; d_call: TRBD2; j_call: TRBJ2-2; clone_size: few; cdr3_aa: CASSLGVAGDHGELFF; cdr3_nt: TGCGCCAGCAGTCTCGGGGTAGCGGGAGATCACGGGGAGCTGTTTTTT
v_call: TRBV5-4; d_call: NA; j_call: TRBJ1-2; clone_size: NA; cdr3_aa: CASRSDRSYNGYTF; cdr3_nt: TGTGCCAGCAGATCCGACAGGTCCTACAATGGCTACACCTTC
v_call: TRBV28; d_call: TRBD2; j_call: TRBJ2-3; clone_size: NA; cdr3_aa: CASSRLAGLPTDTQYF; cdr3_nt: TGTGCCAGCAGTAGACTAGCGGGATTGCCCACAGATACGCAGTATTTT
v_call: TRBV2; d_call: NA; j_call: TRBJ2-6; clone_size: NA; cdr3_aa: CASSQIGGLANVLTF; cdr3_nt: TGTGCCAGCAGCCAGATTGGGGGCTTGGCCAACGTCCTGACTTTC
v_call: TRBV5-1; d_call: NA; j_call: TRBJ1-4; clone_size: once; cdr3_aa: CASSLGPLRGEKLFF; cdr3_nt: TGCGCCAGCAGCTTGGGACCCCTTCGGGGCGAAAAACTGTTTTTT
v_call: TRBV18; d_call: NA; j_call: TRBJ2-4; clone_size: NA; cdr3_aa: CASSSPEGLGKNIQYF; cdr3_nt: TGTGCCAGCTCGTCCCCAGAGGGCCTTGGGAAAAACATTCAGTACTTC
v_call: TRBV19; d_call: NA; j_call: TRBJ1-2; clone_size: NA; cdr3_aa: CASRDLVRRNGYTF; cdr3_nt: TGTGCCAGTAGGGACCTCGTGCGCAGAAATGGCTACACCTTC
v_call: TRBV11-3; d_call: NA; j_call: TRBJ1-1; clone_size: NA; cdr3_aa: CASSLRRDTEAFF; cdr3_nt: TGTGCCAGCAGCTTACGAAGGGACACTGAAGCTTTCTTT
v_call: TRBV5-1; d_call: NA; j_call: TRBJ2-3; clone_size: NA; cdr3_aa: CASYREFRTDTQYF; cdr3_nt: TGCGCCAGCTACCGCGAGTTTAGAACAGATACGCAGTATTTT
v_call: TRBV19; d_call: NA; j_call: TRBJ2-2; clone_size: NA; cdr3_aa: CASSSTGNTGELFF; cdr3_nt: TGTGCCAGTAGTTCGACAGGGAACACCGGGGAGCTGTTTTTT
v_call: TRBV28; d_call: TRBD1; j_call: TRBJ2-3; clone_size: few; cdr3_aa: CASSWGQGAGDTQYF; cdr3_nt: TGTGCCAGCAGTTGGGGACAGGGGGCGGGAGATACGCAGTATTTT
v_call: TRBV6-1; d_call: TRBD2; j_call: TRBJ2-7; clone_size: NA; cdr3_aa: CASTRGLAVYEQYF; cdr3_nt: TGTGCCAGCACGAGGGGACTAGCGGTCTACGAGCAGTACTTC
v_call: TRBV5-1; d_call: TRBD1; j_call: TRBJ1-1; clone_size: NA; cdr3_aa: CASRGQGDLNTEAFF; cdr3_nt: TGCGCCAGCAGAGGACAGGGGGATTTGAACACTGAAGCTTTCTTT